This T cell receptor (beta chain) was observed in a study of OX40 agonist ivuxolimab in advanced cancers. Assay used: immunoSEQ multiplex PCR; TCRdb lists only in-frame clones, some missing. The sample lists some 76,000 clones; 93% were seen once. The CDR3 runs to 16 residues. Germline CDR1 reads SGHTS; CDR2 reads YDEGEE. V lost 2 bases, J lost 6 bases, and 18 bases lay in between. The sequence was collected from an adult with an advanced solid tumor such as melanoma, head and neck, liver or kidney cancer. The chain uses TRBV5-8 and TRBJ2-1; possibly TRBD1 or TRBD2 for D (5 bases each). This material consisted of CD4+ or CD8+ T cells sorted from blood, taken in a trial of the OX40 agonist ivuxolimab. DNA for the CDR3: TGTGCCAGCAGCTTAAATTTCGGGACCTCCGGCAATGAGCAGTTCTTC. Its translation: CASSLNFGTSGNEQFF.